A selection of T cell receptor beta chains follows, all from one sample in a study of blood T cell repertoires in COVID-19. Sequencing was performed with immunoSEQ multiplex PCR; in TCRdb, only in-frame clones are kept and a portion is missing. Of about half a million clones in the sample, approximately 85% were seen once. Sequencing was performed on peripheral blood. These receptors were taken from a human donor in a cohort sampled during active COVID-19. CDR3s include the opening cysteine and the closing phenylalanine or tryptophan. A D gene is named only where the DNA matches it firmly. The size field is filled for only some rows; it gives once, few, many or a size class.

NA	TRBV12-3/TRBV12-4	TRBJ1-1	once	CASSNQLNTEAFF
TRBD1	TRBV7-2	TRBJ1-1	few	CASSTGQGGSEAFF
TRBD1	TRBV19	TRBJ1-5	NA	CASSLPRDRSNQPQHF
TRBD1	TRBV5-6	TRBJ2-2	NA	CASSPDRGKAGELFF
NA	TRBV7-2	TRBJ2-7	once	CASSLEGAGGEQYF
NA	TRBV6-5	TRBJ2-2	once	CASRLLVSAGELFF
NA	TRBV3-1/TRBV3-2	TRBJ2-5	NA	CASSLKTGLETQYF
TRBD2	TRBV4-1	TRBJ2-1	once	CASSQEGQLAGGPAEQFF
NA	TRBV6-2/TRBV6-3	TRBJ2-3	NA	CASSYSPPTSAVWHPDTQYF
TRBD2	TRBV5-1	TRBJ2-7	NA	CASSPLAGGLYEQYF
NA	TRBV21-1	TRBJ1-1	NA	CASSPPFQGMNTEAFF
NA	TRBV19	TRBJ1-1	NA	CASSMNAEEAFF
TRBD2	TRBV5-4	TRBJ2-3	NA	CASSLGLAGFGTDTQYF
NA	TRBV5-1	TRBJ2-7	NA	CASSFTTRGAYEQYF
NA	TRBV30	TRBJ1-6	few	CAWSASGESPLHF
NA	TRBV7-9	TRBJ1-2	NA	CASSLGGRVSYGYTF
TRBD1	TRBV28	TRBJ1-5	NA	CASSLGYRGVTQPQHF
TRBD2	TRBV2	TRBJ2-5	NA	CASRRGLAGATETQYF
TRBD2	TRBV3-1/TRBV3-2	TRBJ2-7	NA	CASSRLAGPYEQYF
NA	TRBV30	TRBJ2-7	NA	CAWSVQYEQYF
TRBD1	TRBV5-1	TRBJ2-1	NA	CASSLRTGDNEQFF
TRBD1	TRBV9	TRBJ1-1	NA	CASSRTSGGYTEAFF
NA	TRBV7-3	TRBJ1-2	few	CASSLLQRPPHGYTF
TRBD1	TRBV11-2	TRBJ2-4	few	CASSYGGRGGQNIQYF
NA	TRBV29-1	TRBJ2-7	NA	CSVQLQTAGNYEQYF
NA	TRBV28	TRBJ2-3	NA	CASSLQPTRGDTQYF
NA	TRBV19	TRBJ2-1	NA	CASSIVRTFYNEQFF
NA	TRBV19	TRBJ2-5	NA	CASSMIRPGRGQETQYF
NA	TRBV4-1	TRBJ1-4	NA	CASSLQGSNEKLFF
TRBD2	TRBV6-5	TRBJ2-1	NA	CASSPLREGSEQFF
NA	TRBV3-1/TRBV3-2	TRBJ2-4	NA	CASSPGRAFFVLAKNIQYF
NA	TRBV2	TRBJ1-1	NA	CASTWSQGDTEAFF
NA	TRBV13	TRBJ2-2	NA	CASSPRAGNTGELFF
TRBD1	TRBV27	TRBJ1-2	few	CASSSPGQGALGYGYTF
NA	TRBV14	TRBJ2-1	NA	CASSHLPHEQFF
TRBD1	TRBV28	TRBJ1-3	NA	CASKTGGQLVNTIYF
NA	TRBV5-4	TRBJ2-5	NA	CASSLVVGQGIETQYF
NA	TRBV13	TRBJ2-4	NA	CASSLSSGLKNIQYF
NA	TRBV19	TRBJ1-6	NA	CASRTQGLGPNSPLHF
TRBD2	TRBV9	TRBJ2-1	NA	CASSATSGRDHEQFF